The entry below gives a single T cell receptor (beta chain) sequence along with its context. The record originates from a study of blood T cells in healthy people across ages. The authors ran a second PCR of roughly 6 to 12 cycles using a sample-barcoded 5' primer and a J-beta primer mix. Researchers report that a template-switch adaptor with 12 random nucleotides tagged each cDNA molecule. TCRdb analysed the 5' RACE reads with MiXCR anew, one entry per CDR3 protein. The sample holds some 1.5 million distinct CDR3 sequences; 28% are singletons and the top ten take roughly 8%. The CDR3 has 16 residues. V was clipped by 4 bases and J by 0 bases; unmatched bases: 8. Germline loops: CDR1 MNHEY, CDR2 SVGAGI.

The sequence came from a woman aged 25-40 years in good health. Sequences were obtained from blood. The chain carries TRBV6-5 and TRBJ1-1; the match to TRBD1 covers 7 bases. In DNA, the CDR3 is TGTGCCAGCAGTTCACTGACCGGGACAGTGAACACTGAAGCTTTCTTT. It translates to CASSSLTGTVNTEAFF.